One and the same sample provided the 17 T cell receptor beta chains below, sequenced in a study of cytotoxic CD8 clonotypes in ibrutinib-treated CLL. The table came from immunoSEQ multiplex PCR; TCRdb's copy has only in-frame clones and leaves some out. The sample lists about 310,000 clones; roughly 85% were seen once. Sequencing used PBMCs, obtained before ibrutinib treatment. The receptors were gathered from a human donor with chronic lymphocytic leukemia.

The V call is TRBV5-1, the J call TRBJ2-5; tentatively, D is TRBD2 (5 bases). The CDR3 spans 15 residues. Germline V gene data show CDR1 as SGHRS and CDR2 as YFSETQ. V lost 4 bases, J lost 2 bases, and 15 bases lay in between. The DNA for the CDR3 is TGCGCCAGCAGCCCACACGGGGTCTTTCAAGAGACCCAGTACTTC. Translated: CASSPHGVFQETQYF.

The chain combines TRBV11-2 with TRBJ2-1, with 9 bases that match TRBD1. Germline CDR1 is SGHAT and CDR2 is FQNNGV. The length of the CDR3 is 14 residues. V lost 7 bases to trimming and J lost 6 bases; unmatched junction nucleotides: 7. In nucleotides, the CDR3 is TGTGCCAGCACCCAAGGACAGGGGTTCAATGAGCAGTTCTTC. It translates to CASTQGQGFNEQFF.

The gene calls are TRBV7-9 and TRBJ2-3; the match to TRBD1 covers 7 bases. This CDR3 is 15 amino acids long. CDR1 and CDR2 from the germline V gene are SEHNR and FQNEAQ (reference sequence). The V and J ends lost 5 bases and 3 bases, in that order; junction bases with no gene match: 8. CDR3 in DNA: TGTGCCAGCAGCCCGAGACAGGGATGGACAGATACGCAGTATTTT. Its translation is CASSPRQGWTDTQYF.

The chain links TRBV6-1 to TRBJ2-3, with D possibly matching TRBD2 (6 bases). V was cut by 10 bases and J by 0 bases, with 11 bases left in between. CDR1 and CDR2 from the germline V gene are MNHNS and SASEGT. This CDR3 comprises 13 residues. CDR3 residues: CATKSGSTDTQYF. The CDR3 DNA follows: TGTGCCACTAAAAGCGGGAGCACAGATACGCAGTATTTT.

This chain joins TRBV27 and TRBJ1-1; D is perhaps TRBD1 (5 bases). CDR3 length: 13 amino acids. The V end lost 5 bases, the J end lost 3 bases, and 10 bases lay between the germline ends. From germline, CDR1 is MNHEY and CDR2 SMNVEV (reference sequence). This CDR3 reads CASSPQGDTEAFF. In DNA, the CDR3 is TGTGCCAGCAGTCCCCAGGGTGACACTGAAGCTTTCTTT.

The chain employs TRBV19 and TRBJ1-4; D is unresolved. Germline CDR1 LNHDA, CDR2 SQIVND (reference sequence). CDR3 length equals 13 residues. The germline V and J ends were trimmed by 3 bases and 7 bases, with 9 bases remaining between them. The CDR3 coding sequence is TGTGCCAGTAGTATCCAGGTCACTGAAAAACTGTTTTTT. This encodes CASSIQVTEKLFF.

V and J are TRBV9 and TRBJ1-2; D remains ambiguous. From germline, CDR1 is SGDLS and CDR2 YYNGEE. V lost 6 bases, J lost 5 bases, and 11 bases lay in between. This CDR3 is built from 12 residues. CDR3 residues: CASTEGRYGYTF. The DNA for the CDR3 is TGTGCCAGCACCGAAGGGCGGTATGGCTACACCTTC.

This chain uses TRBV6-5 with TRBJ2-7; 8 bases align to TRBD2. Germline assignment: CDR1 MNHEY and CDR2 SVGAGI. The CDR3 is 15 amino acids. J lost 3 bases, V lost 2 bases, and 6 bases had no gene match. The CDR3 reads CASSYSTSGNYEQYF. The CDR3 DNA reads as TGTGCCAGCAGTTACAGTACTAGCGGCAACTACGAGCAGTACTTC.

This clone appeared many times. V is TRBV28 and J is TRBJ2-6; TRBD1 matches at 7 bases. The junction had 4 bases not matched to a gene; V was cut back by 6 bases and J by 2 bases. This CDR3 spans 15 amino acids. Germline assignment: CDR1 MDHEN and CDR2 SYDVKM. CDR3 DNA sequence: TGTGCCAGCAGAATTACAGGGGCTGGGGCCAACGTCCTGACTTTC. This gives the protein CASRITGAGANVLTF.

The chain recombines TRBV18 with TRBJ1-4, with D maybe TRBD1 (5 bases). V was clipped by 8 bases and J by 2 bases, with 12 bases between them. The V gene's germline CDR1 is KGHSH and CDR2 LQKENI. There are 14 residues in the CDR3. CDR3 bases: TGTGCCAGCGTAAAGGGGTCTACTAATGAAAAACTGTTTTTT. This translates into CASVKGSTNEKLFF.

The rearrangement uses TRBV29-1 and TRBJ2-7; TRBD1 or TRBD2 may be the D gene (5 bases each). V was shortened by 1 base and J by 4 bases, with 5 bases between the two germline ends. The CDR3 covers 11 residues. Germline assignment: CDR1 SQVTM and CDR2 ANQGSEA. CDR3 nucleotide sequence: TGCAGCGTTGAAGGGGGGTACGAGCAGTACTTC. This translates into CSVEGGYEQYF.

The chain combines TRBV5-6 with TRBJ1-1; the match to TRBD1 covers 8 bases. Looked up from germline, CDR1 is SGHDT and CDR2 is YYEEEE. V was pared by 1 base and J by 12 bases, with 5 bases of the junction left unmatched. CDR3 length: 12 residues. The DNA for the CDR3 is TGTGCCAGCAGCTTGTCAGGGGGCGGAACTTTCTTT. This sequence encodes CASSLSGGGTFF. Supplemented by reference TRBV5-6 and TRBJ1-1, the full variable domain reads DAGVTQSPTHLIKTRGQQVTLRCSPKSGHDTVSWYQQALGQGPQFIFQYYEEEERQRGNFPDRFSGHQFPNYSSELNVNALLLGDSALYLCASSLSGGGTFFGQGTRLTVV.

The chain combines TRBV5-4 with TRBJ1-4; D is undetermined. The CDR3 loop spans 13 amino acids. The germline gives CDR1 SGHNT, CDR2 YYREEE (reference sequence). V dropped 1 base and J dropped 8 bases, with 9 bases sitting between them. CDR3 DNA: TGTGCCAGCAGCTTGACTGGCAGGGAAAAACTGTTTTTT. Its protein product is CASSLTGREKLFF.

V usage is TRBV2 and J usage is TRBJ1-2; no clear D. Germline V lookup: CDR1 SNHLY, CDR2 FYNNEI. V was cut by 4 bases and J by 5 bases, with 11 bases left in between. The CDR3 consists of 13 residues. CDR3 in amino acids: CASSVIDQYGYTF. In DNA form, the CDR3 reads TGTGCCAGCAGTGTTATTGACCAATATGGCTACACCTTC.

This clone was counted a single time. The chain joins TRBV5-4 to TRBJ2-5, with TRBD2 matching 7 bases. J was trimmed by 5 bases and V by 0 bases; bases with no gene match: 4. This CDR3 has 14 residues. Germline CDR1 and CDR2: SGHNT and YYREEE (reference sequence). The CDR3 sequence: CASSLDPSGETQYF. CDR3 nucleotides: TGTGCCAGCAGCTTGGATCCTAGCGGCGAGACCCAGTACTTC.

V is TRBV6-5 and J is TRBJ2-2; D is ambiguous. The germline gives CDR1 MNHEY, CDR2 SVGAGI. V was shortened by 6 bases and J by 2 bases, with 10 bases between the two germline ends. This CDR3 is built from 14 residues. The DNA of the CDR3 is TGTGCCAGCAGGCTTGGGTACAACACCGGGGAGCTGTTTTTT. Protein sequence: CASRLGYNTGELFF.

A few counts support this clone. This sequence joins TRBV29-1 and TRBJ2-2; tentatively, D is TRBD1 (5 bases). The CDR3 sequence is 13 residues long. The V gene lost 7 bases and the J gene lost 6 bases, with 15 bases spanning the gap. Per germline, CDR1 SQVTM and CDR2 ANQGSEA. This CDR3 reads CSADSPLSGELFF. The CDR3 coding sequence is TGCAGCGCTGACAGCCCGTTATCCGGGGAGCTGTTTTTT.